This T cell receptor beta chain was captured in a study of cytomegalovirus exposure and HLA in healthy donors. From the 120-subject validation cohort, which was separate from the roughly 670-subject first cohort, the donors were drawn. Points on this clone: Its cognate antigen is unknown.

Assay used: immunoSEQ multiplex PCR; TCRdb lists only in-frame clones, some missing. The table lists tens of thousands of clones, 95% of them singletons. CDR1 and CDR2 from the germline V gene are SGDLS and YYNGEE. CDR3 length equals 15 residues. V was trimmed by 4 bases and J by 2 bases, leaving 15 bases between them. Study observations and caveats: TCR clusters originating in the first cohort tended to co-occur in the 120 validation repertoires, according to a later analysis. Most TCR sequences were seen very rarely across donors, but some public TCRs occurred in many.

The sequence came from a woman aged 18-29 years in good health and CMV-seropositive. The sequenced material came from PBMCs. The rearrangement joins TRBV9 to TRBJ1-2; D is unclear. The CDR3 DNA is TGTGCCAGCAGCCCACAGCCAGAAGACAACTATGGCTACACCTTC. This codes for CASSPQPEDNYGYTF.